This T cell receptor (beta chain) is drawn from a study of blood T cell repertoires in COVID-19 (TCRdb year 2020). Concerning the study at large: Samples covering the acute and convalescent phases of COVID-19 were provided by collaborators in the United States, Italy and Spain. Samples were obtained from the ongoing ImmuneRACE study (first 160 participants) and from 950 to 1,500 subjects provided by 6 global collaborators. A freely available public database, intended as a resource for researchers studying the immune response to SARS-CoV-2, is where the repertoires were released. HLA class I and class II types, where available, came from metadata supplied by the sample provider rather than from assay-based typing. Deeply sampled blood TCRbeta repertoires from subjects exposed to, actively infected with, or recovered from COVID-19 were included in the dataset. The prospective study material was composed of cDNA or gDNA derived from T cells, B-cell-depleted T cells, or PBMCs. The sample metadata nearly always contained a de-identified subject ID, COVID-19 status, age in years and sex.

As concerns this clone: Its antigen remains unidentified. Base qualities were left out, and no much larger clone turns up one base away.

Findings and caveats that apply to the study as a whole: How much clinical and demographic metadata was included differed by source and by participant, and the metadata was provided uncurated.

TCRbeta CDR3 regions were amplified from genomic DNA using the immunoSEQ Assay, a bias-controlled multiplex PCR. The study's processing was this. Nucleated cell counts per sample were estimated from amplification of reference gene primers within the assay. To quantify the absolute abundance of each unique TCRbeta CDR3 rearrangement, sequence reads were collapsed and filtered. For each sample, productive Simpson clonality was calculated by taking the square root of Simpson's diversity index across productive rearrangements. TCRdb holds this immuneACCESS table with in-frame rearrangements only. Some clones are missing; in checked studies, unresolved V genes explain under half, and the rest has no known cause. The V and J calls and clone size come from that table; D and trimming were worked out from the DNA. The sample table shows tens of thousands of clones, and 65% to 90% are seen once. The ten top clones hold approximately 7% of the sample.

The CDR3 goes from the cysteine to the phenylalanine over 12 residues. The only DNA kept is the CDR3, 36 bases in frame from the first base. From a lookup of the germline V gene, CDR1 and CDR2 are SNHLY and FYNNEI. The trim is 3 bases for V and 6 bases for J, with a gap of 9 bases between the germline ends. One collaborating source in Seattle enrolled patients while the patients were actively infected and followed the patients over time throughout the course of disease. The collaborating institutions used their own protocols to collect whole blood in K2EDTA tubes. Collaborator samples were shipped for TCRbeta analysis as frozen whole blood, isolated PBMCs, or DNA extracted from either sample type.

Sequencing was carried out using peripheral blood. The receptor comes from a man aged 25-40 years with COVID-19, enrolled during active disease. Recombination joined TRBV2 with TRBJ2-7; a weak D assignment points to TRBD1 (6 bases agree). The CDR3 protein sequence reads: CASSETGPEQYF. The nucleotides read TGTGCCAGCAGTGAGACAGGTCCCGAGCAGTACTTC. The variable domain in full, with residues beyond the CDR3 obtained from the reference TRBV2 and TRBJ2-7 genes, is EPEVTQTPSHQVTQMGQEVILRCVPISNHLYFYWYRQILGQKVEFLVSFYNNEISEKSEIFDDQFSVERPDGSNFTLKIRSTKLEDSAMYFCASSETGPEQYFGPGTRLTVT.